The 2 T cell receptor beta chains reported below all come from one sample, sequenced in a study of shared clonotypes between healthy human individuals. Assay used: immunoSEQ multiplex PCR; TCRdb lists only in-frame clones, some missing. The profile shows a few million clones, approximately 95% of them singletons. The sequencing input was naive CD4+ T cells from PBMCs. Documented subset: CD45RA+ positively selected. These receptors originate from a man aged 18 to 35 in good health. Some clones in this sample may be carry-over from other donors' samples.

The rearrangement joins TRBV25-1 to TRBJ2-5; no clear D gene. Germline lookup yields CDR1 MGHDK and CDR2 SYGVNS. The CDR3 sequence is 11 residues long. Trimming shortened V by 6 bases and J by 3 bases, and 5 bases separated the two germline ends. In nucleotides, the CDR3 is TGTGCCAGCAGCCAAGAAGAGACCCAGTACTTC. As protein: CASSQEETQYF.

The rearrangement joins TRBV11-3 to TRBJ2-1; 7 nucleotides agree with TRBD2. CDR3 size: 19 residues. Trimming cost V 5 bases and J 5 bases; bases outside gene matches: 21. CDR1 is SGHNT and CDR2 is YENEEA in the germline V gene. DNA of the CDR3: TGTGCCAGCAGCCCCAGGATGGGGGAGGCGGGAGTGCTTGACAATGAGCAGTTCTTC. Translation: CASSPRMGEAGVLDNEQFF.